This is a list of T cell receptor beta chains from one sample in a study of tumor-infiltrating lymphocytes in oesophageal squamous cell carcinoma. TCRdb used MiXCR to reprocess the PCR reads, holding one entry per CDR3 protein. The sample shows 23,000 or so distinct CDR3 sequences, around two fifths of them seen only once. Sequenced material: esophageal tumor tissue. These receptors were collected from a male donor with esophageal squamous cell carcinoma. Both conserved end residues are part of each CDR3.

>TRBV19|TRBJ1-5
CASSSRTGIQPQHF
>TRBV19|TRBJ1-3
CASSLRGGGNTIYF
>TRBV18|TRBJ1-1
CASSRTGDTEAFF
>TRBV9|TRBJ2-3
CASSLRGWVDTQYF
>TRBV11-2|-
CASSFTVGEDEQYF
>TRBV7-2|TRBJ2-2
CASSSRQGGTGELFF
>TRBV6-6|TRBJ2-2
CASSYRSGGVNTGELFF
>TRBV7-8|TRBJ2-7
CATNSRRGQGGYEQYF
>TRBV6-1|TRBJ1-4
CASSGMNEKLFF
>TRBV7-2|TRBJ1-4
CASSIGHVATNEKLFF
>TRBV12-3/TRBV12-4|TRBJ2-7
CASSFSGGAYEQYF
>TRBV18|TRBJ2-1
CASSPAMTPNEQFF
>TRBV4-1|TRBJ1-5
CASSQLTDRSNQPQHF
>TRBV7-2|TRBJ1-4
CASSRLQEKLFF
>TRBV6-1|TRBJ2-2
CASRSRDRGTGELFF
>TRBV5-1|TRBJ1-1
CASKLGWGQDTEAFF
>TRBV15|TRBJ2-4
CATSRGTGGPREQYF
>TRBV7-3|-
CASSSGAYNEQFF
>TRBV7-2|TRBJ2-3
CASSYGQAPGTDTQYF
>TRBV6-1|-
CASSPDYSYNEQYF
>TRBV12-3/TRBV12-4|TRBJ1-5
CASSPGQEIQPQHF
>TRBV7-2|TRBJ2-1
CASSLGTEYEQFF
>TRBV7-8|TRBJ1-5
CASSLGLGGGWRNQPQHF
>TRBV6-1|TRBJ1-1
CASSYTGTTEAFF
>TRBV7-3|TRBJ2-7
CASSLGQGGSYEQYF
>TRBV7-9|TRBJ2-2
CASSLEWLAVNTGELFF
>TRBV7-9|TRBJ1-2
CASSFPGQVYGYTF
>TRBV7-8|TRBJ2-1
CASSLLIW
>TRBV13|-
CASSSGAGTYEQYF
>TRBV29-1|TRBJ1-1
CSVGWDSTEAFF
>TRBV6-1|TRBJ2-2
CASRPLTGELFF
>TRBV9|TRBJ2-1
CASSVIGLAVNEQFF
>TRBV7-6|TRBJ2-7
CASSFGGGSYEQYF
>TRBV28|TRBJ2-1
CASRYAGTSSYNEQFF
>TRBV3-1|TRBJ2-5
CAATLAAGETQYF
>TRBV7-6|TRBJ2-5
CASSKTGSRAQYF
>TRBV11-2|-
CASSLDYTNNYGYTF
>TRBV7-4|TRBJ2-6
CASSFDWDSESSGANVLTF
>TRBV11-2|TRBJ2-1
CASSKTSGSRDEQFF
>TRBV7-3|-
CASSWGTGEEQYF
>TRBV6-1|TRBJ2-5
CASSHQGGGLKTQYF
>TRBV10-3|-
CASSPDRKAYEQYF
>TRBV18|-
CASSPRRDLETQYF
>TRBV4-1|TRBJ2-1
CASRGRVGNNEQFF
>TRBV6-1|TRBJ1-6
CASRPGQYNSPLHF
>TRBV5-5|TRBJ2-2
CASSLSGSRSTGELFF
>TRBV7-3|TRBJ2-3
CASSPTDTQYF
>TRBV7-9|TRBJ2-3
CASSPSGISTDTQYF
>TRBV19|TRBJ2-5
CASSIIAGVETQYF
>TRBV6-1|-
CALRSAGTSYEQYF
>TRBV7-6|TRBJ2-7
CASSRGSREQYF
>TRBV3-1|TRBJ2-5
CASSRSRGRVETQYF
>TRBV6-1|TRBJ2-7
CASSEQGHMSYEQYF
>TRBV7-3|TRBJ2-3
CASSLEGAIDTQYF
>TRBV12-3/TRBV12-4|TRBJ2-7
CASSTNRGHGEQYF
>TRBV9|TRBJ2-1
CASSGNSRDGAYNEQFF